This T cell receptor beta chain stems from a study of T cells in Graves' hyperthyroidism and ophthalmopathy. Researchers amplified the TCR beta CDR3 regions from RNA transcripts. Carried out on the TCR CDR3, a first-round RT-PCR used the HTBI primer set. TCRdb re-called the multiplex PCR reads through MiXCR, storing one row per CDR3 protein. The sample lists around 500,000 distinct CDR3 sequences, 14% occurring once. Germline assignment: CDR1 SEHNR and CDR2 FQNEAQ (reference sequence). CDR3 length equals 16 residues. Trimming took off 5 bases at V and 6 bases at J, with 23 bases between the two ends. This clonotype was recorded at least ten times.

The sample comprised blood. This sequence originates from a middle-aged woman with Graves' hyperthyroidism. The gene calls are TRBV7-9 and TRBJ2-7; D is unclear. In nucleotides, the CDR3 is TGTGCCAGCAGCCCAAGTGGGGTAGCTGGAGAGAGCGAGCAGTACTTC. Translating it yields CASSPSGVAGESEQYF. The full variable domain, in which reference TRBV7-9 and TRBJ2-7 provide the parts outside the CDR3, is DTGVSQNPRHKITKRGQNVTFRCDPISEHNRLYWYRQTLGQGPEFLTYFQNEAQLEKSRLLSDRFSAERPKGSFSTLEIQRTEQGDSAMYLCASSPSGVAGESEQYFGPGTRLTVT.